The present TCR beta chain was sequenced within a study of T cells in Graves' hyperthyroidism and ophthalmopathy. Whole-study context: Peripheral blood was acquired at first diagnosis, ahead of any therapy whatsoever.

Patients between 18 and 65 years old had hyperthyroidism, newly diagnosed and lasting under 2 months. On this clonotype: Its antigen is as yet unknown. One base away lies a much larger clone, so this may be a sequencing read error.

Regarding the study as a whole: From stable hyperthyroidism, ophthalmopathy was set apart by a 13 V-J model.

From RNA transcripts, TCR beta CDR3 regions were amplified. The primer set for the first-round RT-PCR of the TCR CDR3 was HTBI. TCRdb reanalysed the multiplex PCR reads using MiXCR and keeps one entry per CDR3 protein. Among 350,000 to 400,000 distinct CDR3 sequences listed, about a fifth were seen once. What was sequenced was blood. This TCR derives from a woman under 30 with Graves' hyperthyroidism.

DNA for the CDR3: TGTGCCACCAGCAGAGATTGGGGGAGCAATCAGCCCCGGCATTTT. Its protein is CATSRDWGSNQPRHF. The chain has TRBV15 and TRBJ1-5, with TRBD1 as a possible D gene (5 bases). Germline V lookup: CDR1 LNHNV, CDR2 YYDKDF (reference sequence). The CDR3 runs 15 residues. Full variable domain (missing parts from reference TRBV15 and TRBJ1-5): DAMVIQNPRYQVTQFGKPVTLSCSQTLNHNVMYWYQQKSSQAPKLLFHYYDKDFNNEADTPDNFQSRRPNTSFCFLDIRSPGLGDTAMYLCATSRDWGSNQPRHFGDGTRLSIL.